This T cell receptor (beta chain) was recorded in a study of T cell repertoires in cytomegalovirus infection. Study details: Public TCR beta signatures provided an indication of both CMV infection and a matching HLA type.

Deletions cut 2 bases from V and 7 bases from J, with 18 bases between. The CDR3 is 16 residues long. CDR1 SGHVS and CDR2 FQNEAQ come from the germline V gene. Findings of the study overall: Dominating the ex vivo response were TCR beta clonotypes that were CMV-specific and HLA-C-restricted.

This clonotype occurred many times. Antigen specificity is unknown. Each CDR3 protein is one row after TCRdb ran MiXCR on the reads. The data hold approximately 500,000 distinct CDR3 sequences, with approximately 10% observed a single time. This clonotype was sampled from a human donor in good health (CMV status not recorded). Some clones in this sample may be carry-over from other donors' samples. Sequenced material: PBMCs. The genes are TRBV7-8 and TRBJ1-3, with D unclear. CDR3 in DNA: TGTGCCAGCAGCTTATTTCGGTTGTCGGTTGGTAACACCATATATTTT. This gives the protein CASSLFRLSVGNTIYF.